This note documents a single T cell receptor beta chain sequence. This sample was taken from a study of blood T cell repertoires in COVID-19. In the study overall: T cells, B-cell-depleted T cells, or PBMCs supplied cDNA or gDNA.

In the original workflow: Counts of nucleated cells, estimated from reference gene primer amplification, were obtained. Here immunoSEQ multiplex PCR was the method, and the copy in TCRdb shows in-frame clones only, minus some. From that table come the V and J calls and clone size; the DNA was used to work out D and trimming. This sample has some 120,000 clones; roughly four fifths occur once, and the top ten carry roughly 5.5%. Sequenced input: peripheral blood. The receptor's source is a man aged 60-69 years with acute or convalescent COVID-19.

Written as DNA, the CDR3 is TGTGCCATCAGTGAGCGGGGGGGTGGCCTCTACGAGCAGTACTTC. Its protein product is CAISERGGGLYEQYF. This chain links TRBV10-3 with TRBJ2-7; TRBD2 aligns across 8 bases. V trimming: 2 bases; J trimming: 3 bases; junction bases outside the gene matches: 6. This CDR3 comprises 15 residues. The V gene's germline CDR1 is ENHRY and CDR2 SYGVKD.